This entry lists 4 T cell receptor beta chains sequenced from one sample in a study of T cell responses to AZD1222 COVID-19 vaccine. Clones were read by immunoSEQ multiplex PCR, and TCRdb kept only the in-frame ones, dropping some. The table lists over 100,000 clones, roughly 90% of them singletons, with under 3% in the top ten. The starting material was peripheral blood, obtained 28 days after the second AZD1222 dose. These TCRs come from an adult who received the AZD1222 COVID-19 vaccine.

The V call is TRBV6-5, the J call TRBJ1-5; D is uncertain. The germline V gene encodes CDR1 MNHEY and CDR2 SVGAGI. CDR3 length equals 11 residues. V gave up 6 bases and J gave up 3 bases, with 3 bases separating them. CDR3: CASRNNQPQHF. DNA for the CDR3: TGTGCCAGCAGAAACAATCAGCCCCAGCATTTT.

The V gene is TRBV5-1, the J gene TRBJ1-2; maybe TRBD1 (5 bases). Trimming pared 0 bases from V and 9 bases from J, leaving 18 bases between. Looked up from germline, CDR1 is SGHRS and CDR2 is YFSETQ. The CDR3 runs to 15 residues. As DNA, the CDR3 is TGCGCCAGCAGCTTGGTCATTGATGGGGGTGGTAGCTACACCTTC. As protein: CASSLVIDGGGSYTF.

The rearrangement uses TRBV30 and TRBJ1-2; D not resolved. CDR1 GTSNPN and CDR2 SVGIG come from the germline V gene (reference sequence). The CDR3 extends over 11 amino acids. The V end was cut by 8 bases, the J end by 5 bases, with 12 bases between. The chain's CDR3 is CATPGPYGYTF. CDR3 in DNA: TGTGCCACCCCTGGGCCTTATGGCTACACCTTC.

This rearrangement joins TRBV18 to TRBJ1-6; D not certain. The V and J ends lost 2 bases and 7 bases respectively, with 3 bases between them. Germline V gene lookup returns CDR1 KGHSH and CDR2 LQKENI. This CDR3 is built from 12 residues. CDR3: CASSPGNSPLHF. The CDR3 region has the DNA TGTGCCAGCTCACCAGGCAATTCACCCCTCCACTTT.